This TCR beta chain was sequenced in a study of blood T cell repertoires in COVID-19. At the level of the study: Sites in the United States, Italy and Spain provided acute and convalescent COVID-19 samples. The cDNA or gDNA used as material had been derived from T cells, B-cell-depleted T cells, or PBMCs.

This CDR3 region has 14 residues. The V segment lost 3 bases and the J segment 2 bases; nucleotides outside the gene matches: 3. The germline V gene has CDR1 DFQATT and CDR2 SNEGSKA (reference sequence). Assay used: immunoSEQ multiplex PCR; TCRdb lists only in-frame clones, some missing. Among under 45,000 clones listed, more than 70% were seen once. The sequence was obtained from a man in his sixties with active or convalescent COVID-19. The chain uses TRBV20-1 and TRBJ2-1, with 8 bases that match TRBD2. Source material: peripheral blood. The CDR3 sequence is CSASRRGAYNEQFF. The CDR3 nucleotides read TGCAGTGCTAGTCGGCGGGGGGCCTACAATGAGCAGTTCTTC.